This passage covers 21 T cell receptor beta chains from one sample sequenced in a study of T-cell reconstitution after alpha-beta-depleted transplantation in children. Unique molecular identifiers were used in preparing the TCRbeta library. One entry per CDR3 protein, called by TCRdb with MiXCR from the PCR reads. This sample has about a million distinct CDR3 sequences, with about 26% found just once. The sequencing used PBMCs, mostly from graft donor cells, collected 360 days after TCRalphabeta/CD19-depleted stem cell transplant. Receptors were obtained from a boy less than two years old who had a stem cell transplant for SCID, so the T cells may come from the graft donor.

This clonotype was picked up a small number of times. This rearrangement joins TRBV27 to TRBJ1-5; weak D call: TRBD1 (5 bases). This CDR3 spans 13 amino acids. Germline assignment: CDR1 MNHEY and CDR2 SMNVEV (reference sequence). The ends were cut back, 5 bases at V and 7 bases at J, with 12 bases in the middle. The CDR3 bases are TGTGCCAGCAGTACGCCAGGGAAACAGCCCCAGCATTTT. Amino acid sequence: CASSTPGKQPQHF.

This clonotype occurred a few times. CDR3 amino acids: CASSVRTSPYEQYF. For the CDR3, the DNA is TGTGCCAGCAGTGTCCGGACTAGCCCCTACGAGCAGTACTTC. V is TRBV25-1 and J is TRBJ2-7, with 8 bases lining up with TRBD2. CDR3 length: 14 residues. The germline gives CDR1 MGHDK, CDR2 SYGVNS. Losses at the gene ends were 4 bases for V and 2 bases for J; bases not matched to a gene: 4.

In this sample, this clonotype turned up a few times. This sequence joins TRBV24-1 and TRBJ2-1, with D tentatively TRBD2 (7 bases). V lost 0 bases and J lost 1, with 12 bases in between. CDR1 and CDR2 from the germline V gene are KGHDR and SFDVKD. CDR3 length equals 17 residues. The CDR3 nucleotides are TGTGCCACCAGTGATTTGCGAGGGGGGGGATCCTACAATGAGCAGTTCTTC. Translated, it gives CATSDLRGGGSYNEQFF.

Comments on this clonotype: A much more abundant neighbour one base away suggests this may be a read error. The chain uses TRBV5-1 and TRBJ2-1, with D perhaps TRBD1 (7 bases). The ends were cut back, 5 bases at V and 7 bases at J, with 13 bases in the middle. The CDR3 is 13 amino acids. Germline V gene sequence: CDR1 SGHRS, CDR2 YFSETQ. CDR3 coding DNA: TGCGCCAGCAGTGGAGGGGGCCATAATGAGCAGTTCTTC. Protein product: CASSGGGHNEQFF.

In this sample, this clonotype turned up a few times. The rearrangement joins TRBV11-2 to TRBJ2-1; no clear D gene. CDR3 length: 14 residues. V was pared by 3 bases and J by 3 bases, with 9 bases between. Germline V gene lookup returns CDR1 SGHAT and CDR2 FQNNGV. The CDR3 spells CASSFGWVYNEQFF. The CDR3 coding sequence is TGTGCCAGCAGCTTCGGTTGGGTCTACAATGAGCAGTTCTTC.

The chain couples TRBV20-1 to TRBJ1-2; D is unresolved. The CDR3 runs 17 residues. Trimming removed 0 bases from V and 4 bases from J, with 21 bases in between. Germline V gives CDR1 DFQATT, CDR2 SNEGSKA (reference sequence). The CDR3 coding sequence is TGCAGTGCTAGAGATTCCGGTTCGAACGGAAACCGCTATGGCTACACCTTC. Translated: CSARDSGSNGNRYGYTF.

This clonotype has only a few counts. This chain joins TRBV12-3 or TRBV12-4 and TRBJ2-2; D possibly corresponds to TRBD1 (5 bases). This CDR3 comprises 13 residues. V lost 7 bases and J 4 bases, leaving 10 bases between the germline ends. The CDR3 sequence: CASTRQITGELFF. CDR3 nucleotides: TGTGCCAGCACCCGACAGATCACCGGGGAGCTGTTTTTT.

The chain joins TRBV5-1 to TRBJ1-3, with D perhaps TRBD1 (5 bases). V dropped 1 base and J dropped 5 bases, with 13 bases sitting between them. CDR3 size: 15 residues. Per the germline V gene, CDR1 is SGHRS and CDR2 is YFSETQ. CDR3 sequence: CASSLLPGTRNTIYF. DNA of the CDR3: TGCGCCAGCAGCTTGCTTCCGGGGACGAGAAACACCATATATTTT.

The CDR3 reads CASSLGQKNEKLFF. CDR3 in DNA: TGTGCCAGCAGTCTGGGACAAAAAAATGAAAAACTGTTTTTT. The rearrangement joins TRBV6-1 to TRBJ1-4, with D perhaps TRBD1 (6 bases). The CDR3 spans 14 residues. V was shortened by 5 bases and J by 5 bases, with 12 bases between the two germline ends. Germline CDR1 is MNHNS and CDR2 is SASEGT.

The rearrangement links TRBV5-1 to TRBJ2-5; 7 nucleotides align to TRBD1. Trimming at V came to 4 bases and at J to 2 bases, leaving 8 bases not matched to a gene. This CDR3 comprises 15 residues. The germline V gene encodes CDR1 SGHRS and CDR2 YFSETQ. The CDR3 region is CASSSNRGPQETQYF. The DNA of the CDR3 is TGCGCCAGCAGCAGTAACAGGGGACCACAAGAGACCCAGTACTTC.

V usage is TRBV6-5 and J usage is TRBJ2-7; D possibly corresponds to TRBD1 (5 bases). There are 16 residues in the CDR3. The V gene's germline CDR1 is MNHEY and CDR2 SVGAGI. Trimming removed 0 bases at V and 3 bases at J, with 15 bases between. CDR3 protein: CASSYSAGYEFYEQYF. CDR3 nucleotide sequence: TGTGCCAGCAGTTACTCAGCAGGGTACGAATTCTACGAGCAGTACTTC.

The chain carries TRBV5-1 and TRBJ2-6, with D perhaps matching TRBD1 (5 bases). V lost 3 bases to trimming and J lost 3 bases, with 13 bases between them. The CDR3 is 16 amino acids. The V gene's germline CDR1 is SGHRS and CDR2 YFSETQ. The DNA of the CDR3 is TGCGCCAGCAGCTCTAAGACAGTTGGTGGGGCCAACGTCCTGACTTTC. Protein product: CASSSKTVGGANVLTF.

This chain connects TRBV12-3 or TRBV12-4 to TRBJ1-5; 11 bases align to TRBD1. The V segment lost 6 bases and the J segment 8 bases; nucleotides outside the gene matches: 12. This CDR3 spans 16 amino acids. CDR3 nucleotides: TGTGCCAGCAGCCCGACCGGGACAGGGGGGAGGGAGCCCCAGCATTTT. Translation gives CASSPTGTGGREPQHF.

The chain combines TRBV4-3 with TRBJ2-7; D is unclear. Germline V gene data show CDR1 as LGHNA and CDR2 as YSLEER. Trimming took 4 bases from V and 6 from J, leaving 22 bases between them. CDR3 length equals 16 residues. The CDR3 sequence is CASSLVSGRNSPEQYF. The CDR3 region has the DNA TGCGCCAGCAGCCTGGTATCGGGCAGAAACTCCCCCGAGCAGTACTTC.

This clonotype was seen a few times. This chain uses TRBV3-1 with TRBJ2-1; D is possibly TRBD2 (5 bases). Looked up from germline, CDR1 is LGHDT and CDR2 is YNNKEL (reference sequence). V was shortened by 4 bases and J by 3 bases, with 16 bases between the two germline ends. The CDR3 covers 16 residues. The chain's CDR3 is CASSPEDLGVYNEQFF. CDR3 DNA: TGTGCCAGCAGCCCGGAGGACCTTGGCGTCTACAATGAGCAGTTCTTC.

The chain is built from TRBV6-5 and TRBJ1-4; D is unresolved. Per the germline V gene, CDR1 is MNHEY and CDR2 is SVGAGI. The V end lost 0 bases, the J end lost 7 bases, and 9 bases lay between the germline ends. There are 14 residues in the CDR3. This chain's CDR3 is CASSYSEESEKLFF. CDR3 sequence (DNA): TGTGCCAGCAGTTACTCCGAGGAATCTGAAAAACTGTTTTTT.

DNA for the CDR3: TGTGCCAGCAGTTCCTCCCTCCTCAGAGAGGAGACCCAGTACTTC. Translating gives CASSSSLLREETQYF. The J gene is TRBJ2-5, the V gene TRBV7-2; D gene uncertain. The CDR3 is 15 residues long. V dropped 6 bases and J dropped 5 bases, with 19 bases sitting between them. In germline, CDR1 is SGHTA, CDR2 FQGNSA.

The V call is TRBV27, the J call TRBJ2-7, with D unclear. This CDR3 has 14 residues. Trimming pared 0 bases from V and 2 bases from J, leaving 8 bases between. Germline V CDR1 and CDR2: MNHEY, SMNVEV (reference sequence). The CDR3 DNA is TGTGCCAGCAGTTTATCGGACGAGGCCTACGAGCAGTACTTC. Its translation: CASSLSDEAYEQYF.

The chain recombines TRBV9 with TRBJ2-1; 7 nucleotides align to TRBD1. J was trimmed by 6 bases and V by 3 bases; bases with no gene match: 18. This CDR3 spans 18 amino acids. Germline CDR1 reads SGDLS; CDR2 reads YYNGEE. CDR3 region: CASSARDSVILRLNEQFF. The CDR3, as DNA: TGTGCCAGCAGCGCCCGGGACAGTGTCATCCTCAGGCTCAATGAGCAGTTCTTC.

The V gene is TRBV3-1, the J gene TRBJ2-3; TRBD2 might be the D (5 bases). V was shortened by 4 bases and J by 0 bases, with 11 bases between the two germline ends. The CDR3 sequence is 15 residues long. Looked up from germline, CDR1 is LGHDT and CDR2 is YNNKEL (reference sequence). The CDR3 bases are TGTGCCAGCAGCCCCTCCCCTAGCAGCACAGATACGCAGTATTTT. Protein product: CASSPSPSSTDTQYF.

Regarding this clonotype: Germline is not matched at one junction end, which may reflect a read error. The chain links TRBV4-1 to TRBJ1-1, with 8 bases fitting TRBD1. The CDR3 length is 14 residues. Germline V lookup: CDR1 MGHRA, CDR2 YSYEKL. The CDR3 region is CASSPGTGNIEAFF. For the CDR3, the DNA is TGCGCCAGCAGCCCAGGGACAGGAAACATTGAAGCTTTCTTT.